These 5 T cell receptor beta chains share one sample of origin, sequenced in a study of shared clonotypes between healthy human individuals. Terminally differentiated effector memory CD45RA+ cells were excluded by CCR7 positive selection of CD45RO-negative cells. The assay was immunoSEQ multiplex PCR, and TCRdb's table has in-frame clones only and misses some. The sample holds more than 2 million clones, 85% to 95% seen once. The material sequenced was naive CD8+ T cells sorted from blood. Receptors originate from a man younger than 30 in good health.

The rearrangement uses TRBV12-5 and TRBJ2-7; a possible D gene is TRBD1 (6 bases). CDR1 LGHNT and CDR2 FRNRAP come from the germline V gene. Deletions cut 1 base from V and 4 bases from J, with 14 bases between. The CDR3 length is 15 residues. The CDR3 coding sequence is TGTGCTAGTGGTTTGGACAGGGTTAGAGGTTACGAGCAGTACTTC. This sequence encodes CASGLDRVRGYEQYF.

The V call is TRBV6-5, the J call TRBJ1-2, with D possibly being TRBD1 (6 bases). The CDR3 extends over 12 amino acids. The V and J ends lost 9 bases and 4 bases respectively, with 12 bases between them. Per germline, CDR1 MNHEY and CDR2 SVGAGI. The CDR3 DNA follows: TGTGCCAGTACTCAGGGGAGCTATGGCTACACCTTC. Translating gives CASTQGSYGYTF.

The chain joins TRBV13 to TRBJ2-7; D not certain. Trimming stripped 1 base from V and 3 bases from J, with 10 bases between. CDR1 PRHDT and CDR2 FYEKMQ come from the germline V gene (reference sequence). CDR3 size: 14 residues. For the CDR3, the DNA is TGTGCCAGCAGCTTAGAGTCGGACGGCTACGAGCAGTACTTC. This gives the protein CASSLESDGYEQYF.

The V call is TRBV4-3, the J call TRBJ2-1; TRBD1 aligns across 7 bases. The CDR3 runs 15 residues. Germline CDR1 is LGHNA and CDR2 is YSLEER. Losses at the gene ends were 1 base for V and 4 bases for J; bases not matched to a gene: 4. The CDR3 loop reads CASSQGTGIYNEQFF. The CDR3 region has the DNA TGCGCCAGCAGCCAAGGGACAGGAATTTACAATGAGCAGTTCTTC.

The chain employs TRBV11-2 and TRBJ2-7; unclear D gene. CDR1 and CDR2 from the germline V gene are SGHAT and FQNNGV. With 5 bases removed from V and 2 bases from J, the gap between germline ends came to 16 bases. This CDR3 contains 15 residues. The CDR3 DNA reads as TGTGCCAGCAGCCACTGGCAGGCGACGACCTACGAGCAGTACTTC. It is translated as CASSHWQATTYEQYF.